These T cell receptor beta chains were read from a single sample in a study of blood T cell repertoires in COVID-19. Some clones are missing from TCRdb's copy, which holds only in-frame ones; the method was immunoSEQ multiplex PCR. The table has around 71,000 clones, roughly 84% seen once. Sequenced sample: peripheral blood. The receptors derive from a man younger than 45 with COVID-19, enrolled during active disease. CDR3s include the opening cysteine and the closing phenylalanine or tryptophan. The D gene is left open where the match is weak. Expanded clones are given a class, and other clones once, few, many or no size at all.

>once|TRBV19|NA|TRBJ1-4
CASSIGLGMGRFATNEKLFF
TGTGCCAGTAGTATAGGCCTGGGCATGGGCCGATTTGCAACTAATGAAAAACTGTTTTTT
>few|TRBV28|NA|TRBJ1-6
CASSLPGDNSPLHF
TGTGCCAGCAGTTTACCCGGGGATAATTCACCCCTCCACTTT
>NA|TRBV4-2|NA|TRBJ2-7
CASSPQGRGRLEQYF
TGTGCCAGCAGTCCTCAAGGGCGGGGGCGCCTCGAGCAGTACTTC
>NA|TRBV7-3|NA|TRBJ2-3
CASSLSGGSTDTQYF
TGTGCCAGCAGCTTAAGCGGCGGGTCCACAGATACGCAGTATTTT
>NA|TRBV27|NA|TRBJ1-2
CATANLGAGGGYTF
TGTGCCACCGCTAACCTGGGGGCGGGGGGTGGCTACACCTTC
>NA|TRBV2|TRBD1|TRBJ1-1
CASSVGRGTEAFF
TGTGCCAGCAGTGTTGGCAGGGGGACTGAAGCTTTCTTT
>NA|TRBV7-2|TRBD2|TRBJ2-2
CASRLTSGSSKLFF
TGTGCCAGCAGATTGACTAGCGGGAGCAGTAAGCTGTTTTTT
>NA|TRBV27|TRBD2|TRBJ2-7
CAGPTSGIDEQYF
TGTGCCGGTCCCACTAGCGGGATTGACGAGCAGTACTTC
>NA|TRBV27|NA|TRBJ1-1
CATPLVPVNTEAFF
TGTGCCACCCCCCTCGTCCCTGTGAACACTGAAGCTTTCTTT
>NA|TRBV28|TRBD2|TRBJ2-7
CASSPTSETYEQYF
TGTGCCAGCAGTCCCACTAGCGAAACCTACGAGCAGTACTTC
>few|TRBV7-2|NA|TRBJ2-5
CASSTFPGLQYF
TGTGCCAGCAGCACATTCCCGGGACTGCAGTACTTC